These T cell receptor beta chains were read from a single sample in a study of blood T cell repertoires in COVID-19. TCRdb keeps only in-frame clones here, not all; method: immunoSEQ multiplex PCR. The table has 100,000 to 150,000 clones, 75% to 90% seen once. Material for sequencing was peripheral blood. The receptors were gathered from a man aged 45-60 years with active or convalescent COVID-19. Each CDR3 is given with its conserved first and last residue. The D gene is left open where the match is weak. Where a row states a size, it is once, few, many or the class of an expanded clone; other rows omit it.

j_call v_call d_call clone_size cdr3_aa cdr3_nt
TRBJ1-3 TRBV9 NA few CASNRDSGNTIYF TGTGCCAGTAACAGGGACTCTGGAAACACCATATATTTT
TRBJ1-1 TRBV24-1 TRBD1 NA CATSDRQGAELDTEAFF TGTGCCACCAGTGACCGACAGGGGGCTGAATTGGACACTGAAGCTTTCTTT
TRBJ1-6 TRBV4-3 TRBD1 NA CASSQEPPRQGRLENSPLHF TGCGCCAGCAGCCAAGAGCCACCGAGACAGGGACGTTTAGAGAATTCACCCCTCCACTTT
TRBJ2-5 TRBV10-1 NA NA CASSESAGNVETQYF TGCGCCAGCAGTGAGTCTGCAGGGAATGTAGAGACCCAGTACTTC
TRBJ2-5 TRBV11-2 TRBD2 NA CASSFYPSLAETQYF TGTGCCAGCAGCTTCTATCCCTCACTAGCGGAGACCCAGTACTTC
TRBJ1-5 TRBV18 TRBD1 NA CASSPTGGNQPQHF TGTGCCAGCTCACCAACAGGGGGGAATCAGCCCCAGCATTTT
TRBJ2-5 TRBV19 TRBD2 NA CASSIASGGQETQYF TGTGCCAGTAGTATAGCTAGCGGGGGGCAGGAGACCCAGTACTTC
TRBJ1-1 TRBV9 NA once CASTLLGTGNTEAFF TGTGCCAGCACTCTCCTAGGAACAGGAAACACTGAAGCTTTCTTT
TRBJ1-5 TRBV28 NA few CASSAGWNQPQHF TGTGCCAGCAGTGCAGGGTGGAATCAGCCCCAGCATTTT
TRBJ1-2 TRBV9 NA NA CASSVGSGTHYGYTF TGTGCCAGCAGCGTAGGGAGCGGGACTCACTATGGCTACACCTTC
TRBJ2-7 TRBV19 TRBD2 NA CATNLRPSGYEQYF TGTGCCACAAACCTCCGGCCTAGCGGCTACGAGCAGTACTTC
TRBJ1-2 TRBV30 TRBD1 once CAWSLDRGYGYTF TGTGCCTGGAGTCTGGACAGGGGCTATGGCTACACCTTC
TRBJ1-5 TRBV7-2 NA NA CASSPGQGPYQPQHF TGTGCCAGCAGCCCAGGACAAGGCCCCTATCAGCCCCAGCATTTT
TRBJ1-4 TRBV23-1 NA NA CASSQSSATNEKLFF TGCGCCAGCAGTCAATCTTCAGCAACTAATGAAAAACTGTTTTTT
TRBJ1-5 TRBV2 TRBD1 NA CASGQGMGQPQHF TGTGCCAGCGGACAGGGGATGGGGCAGCCCCAGCATTTT
TRBJ2-4 TRBV3-1/TRBV3-2 NA NA CASSQATVAKNIQYF TGTGCCAGCAGCCAAGCGACAGTAGCCAAAAACATTCAGTACTTC
TRBJ2-3 TRBV20-1 TRBD2 NA CSASPRLAGGFTDTQYF TGCAGTGCTAGTCCCCGACTAGCGGGAGGATTCACAGATACGCAGTATTTT
TRBJ2-2 TRBV30 TRBD1 once CAWSGGQGLAGELFF TGTGCCTGGAGTGGTGGACAGGGTCTGGCCGGGGAGCTGTTTTTT
TRBJ2-2 TRBV5-1 NA NA CASSLAIYPNTGELFF TGCGCCAGCAGCTTGGCCATCTACCCGAACACCGGGGAGCTGTTTTTT
TRBJ2-2 TRBV7-9 TRBD2 NA CASSHREVAGLAGELFF TGTGCCAGCAGCCACAGGGAAGTAGCGGGACTTGCCGGGGAGCTGTTTTTT
TRBJ2-5 TRBV5-4 TRBD1 NA CASSPGQGRETQYF TGTGCCAGCAGCCCGGGACAGGGGAGAGAGACCCAGTACTTC
TRBJ2-5 TRBV3-1/TRBV3-2 TRBD1 NA CASSQTWTGGEETQYF TGTGCCAGCAGCCAAACATGGACAGGGGGGGAAGAGACCCAGTACTTC
TRBJ2-5 TRBV13 TRBD2 once CASSLLRGGRRGETQYF TGTGCCAGCAGCCTCCTCCGGGGGGGTCGGCGGGGAGAGACCCAGTACTTC
TRBJ2-3 TRBV12-5 TRBD1 NA CASGRGRGNIVGTGDWSTDTQYF TGTGCTAGTGGTAGGGGCCGGGGAAACATTGTGGGGACAGGGGATTGGAGCACAGATACGCAGTATTTT
TRBJ2-2 TRBV27 TRBD2 NA CASSPLAGRTGELFF TGTGCCAGCAGTCCACTAGCGGGGAGAACCGGGGAGCTGTTTTTT
TRBJ1-5 TRBV6-2/TRBV6-3 TRBD1 NA CASSRRQGGSNQPQHF TGTGCCAGCAGCCGCAGACAGGGTGGGAGCAATCAGCCCCAGCATTTT
TRBJ1-2 TRBV2 TRBD1 NA CASSEYRGLSGYTF TGTGCCAGCAGTGAATATAGGGGGCTGAGTGGCTACACCTTC
TRBJ2-1 TRBV12-3/TRBV12-4 NA NA CASSLAGANEEFF TGTGCCAGCAGTTTAGCGGGGGCGAATGAAGAGTTCTTC
TRBJ1-5 TRBV3-1/TRBV3-2 NA NA CASSQGTGSNQPQHF TGTGCCAGCAGCCAAGGAACAGGGAGCAATCAGCCCCAGCATTTT
TRBJ2-7 TRBV2 NA NA CASSVGLIYEQYF TGTGCCAGCAGTGTCGGACTGATTTACGAGCAGTACTTC
TRBJ2-1 TRBV9 TRBD1 NA CASSPTPDRGENEQFF TGTGCCAGCAGCCCAACCCCGGACAGGGGTGAAAATGAGCAGTTCTTC
TRBJ1-1 TRBV19 NA NA CASTLRAPGENTEAFF TGTGCCAGTACCTTGAGGGCCCCCGGGGAGAACACTGAAGCTTTCTTT
TRBJ1-1 TRBV7-2 TRBD1 NA CASRLTGTENTEAFF TGTGCCAGCAGATTGACCGGGACAGAAAACACTGAAGCTTTCTTT
TRBJ1-5 TRBV2 TRBD1 NA CASSEPGFRDRGLQPQHF TGTGCCAGCAGTGAACCAGGATTTAGGGACAGGGGGCTACAGCCCCAGCATTTT
TRBJ2-7 TRBV5-4 TRBD1 NA CASSLAGQNYEQYF TGTGCCAGCAGCTTGGCGGGACAGAACTACGAGCAGTACTTC
TRBJ2-1 TRBV6-5 NA NA CASMREPPRPPEQFF TGTGCCAGCATGAGGGAGCCGCCACGACCTCCTGAGCAGTTCTTC
TRBJ1-1 TRBV27 TRBD1 NA CASSLTGVGTEAFF TGTGCCAGCAGTTTGACAGGGGTGGGCACTGAAGCTTTCTTT
TRBJ2-2 TRBV5-8 NA NA CASSHRDQRGTGELFF TGTGCCAGCAGCCACCGGGACCAAAGGGGGACCGGGGAGCTGTTTTTT
TRBJ2-2 TRBV11-2 TRBD2 NA CASSFSGSVVPGELFF TGTGCCAGCAGCTTTAGCGGGAGTGTCGTTCCCGGGGAGCTGTTTTTT
TRBJ1-1 TRBV4-1 NA NA CASSQVDRNTEAFF TGCGCCAGCAGCCAAGTTGACAGAAACACTGAAGCTTTCTTT
TRBJ1-2 TRBV4-2 NA NA CASSDQAGTSYGYTF TGTGCCAGCAGCGACCAGGCCGGGACAAGCTATGGCTACACCTTC
TRBJ1-6 TRBV2 NA NA CASTSDRTYNSPLHF TGTGCCAGCACAAGCGACAGGACCTATAATTCACCCCTCCACTTT